This TCR beta chain came from a study of beta chain features in type 1 diabetes. Study as a whole: Cells sorted and examined across all samples totaled approximately 110 million. Study conclusions and caveats: Patients' naive, central memory and regulatory TCRB repertoires appeared more alike than those of healthy donors. Type 1 diabetes patients showed fewer insertions and more deletions at VDJ junctions.

The collection from each donor was one heparinised blood draw averaging approximately 110 mL. The whole isolated RNA underwent reverse transcription, so sequencing captured expressed TCRB transcripts. The assay was immunoSEQ multiplex PCR, and TCRdb's table has in-frame clones only and misses some. There are 850,000 to 900,000 clones in the sample; roughly 17% occur only once, and 0.02% to 0.025% lies in the top ten. Germline lookup yields CDR1 SGHTA and CDR2 FQGNSA. The CDR3 spans 15 residues. The ends were cut back, 5 bases at V and 2 bases at J, with 15 bases in the middle. This clone was seen a single time. Its antigen is currently unknown.

This TCR came from a woman aged 18-35 years in good health. Sequencing was done on a sample of naive CD4+ T cells from blood. The rearrangement links TRBV7-2 to TRBJ1-2; D is unclear. For the CDR3, the DNA is TGTGCCAGCAGCCCCTCACGGCAGCTGAACTATGGCTACACCTTC. As protein: CASSPSRQLNYGYTF.